This T cell receptor beta chain emerged from a study of control samples from healthy donors and cancer patients. Clones were sequenced by immunoSEQ multiplex PCR, and TCRdb holds only the in-frame ones, with some missing. The profile shows 150,000 to 200,000 clones, approximately 94% of them singletons. The CDR3 spans 14 residues. The ends were cut back, 4 bases at V and 7 bases at J, with 16 bases in the middle. CDR1 SNHLY and CDR2 FYNNEI come from the germline V gene. The origin of this receptor is a woman aged 40 to 50 in good health. The specimen was blood. The chain uses TRBV2 and TRBJ1-2, with D maybe TRBD1 (5 bases). CDR3 nucleotide sequence: TGTGCCAGCAGTGTAAAGGGGACGACGAGTGGCTACACCTTC. Amino acid sequence: CASSVKGTTSGYTF.